This T cell receptor beta chain was sequenced for a study of identical twins. CDR1 is SEHNR, CDR2 FQNEAQ, per germline (reference sequence). Trimming took 5 bases from V and 2 from J, leaving 15 bases between them. This CDR3 is built from 15 residues. MiXCR, applied by TCRdb to the 5' RACE reads, yields one record per CDR3 protein. The sample consists of around 1.7 million distinct CDR3 sequences, more than 30% of them appearing once. This clonotype showed up just a few times. The receptor was isolated from a newborn girl in good health. The sequenced sample consisted of cord blood. This sequence joins TRBV7-9 and TRBJ1-2; D remains ambiguous. The CDR3 DNA reads TGTGCCAGCAGCCCCCGTTGGACGCAAAACTATGGCTACACCTTC. It specifies CASSPRWTQNYGYTF.